One sample yielded the 23 T cell receptor beta chains listed below, sequenced in a study of T cell responses to AZD1222 COVID-19 vaccine. Profiled with immunoSEQ multiplex PCR; TCRdb holds only in-frame clones, not every one. In the table there are around 150,000 clones, more than 85% of which are singletons. This specimen consisted of peripheral blood, obtained 28 days after the second AZD1222 dose. All receptors derive from an adult who received the AZD1222 COVID-19 vaccine.

The chain joins TRBV28 to TRBJ1-2; possibly TRBD1 for D (6 bases). The V gene lost 3 bases and the J gene lost 3 bases, with 11 bases spanning the gap. Germline V CDR1 and CDR2: MDHEN, SYDVKM. CDR3 length equals 14 residues. CDR3 protein: CASSFRQGYYGYTF. The CDR3 DNA sequence: TGTGCCAGCAGTTTTAGGCAGGGGTACTATGGCTACACCTTC.

This rearrangement joins TRBV2 to TRBJ2-3, with TRBD2 identical over 10 bases. Germline V gives CDR1 SNHLY, CDR2 FYNNEI. The CDR3 is 17 amino acids. After removal of 6 bases from V and 4 bases from J, the junction contained 13 bases not matched to a gene. The CDR3 region is CASRAGTSVSGADTQYF. The CDR3 nucleotides are TGTGCCAGCAGAGCCGGGACTAGCGTCAGTGGGGCAGATACGCAGTATTTT.

This chain connects TRBV13 to TRBJ2-5, with 9 bases identical to TRBD2. The germline V gene encodes CDR1 PRHDT and CDR2 FYEKMQ (reference sequence). Germline trimming cut 3 bases from V and 11 bases from J; bases unmatched to any gene: 10. The CDR3 covers 14 residues. The CDR3 nucleotides are TGTGCCAGCAGCTTGAGTAGCGGGAGTGGGGCTCAGTACTTC. Its translation is CASSLSSGSGAQYF. Drawing the rest from reference TRBV13 and TRBJ2-5, the complete variable domain is AAGVIQSPRHLIKEKRETATLKCYPIPRHDTVYWYQQGPGQDPQFLISFYEKMQSDKGSIPDRFSAQQFSDYHSELNMSSLELGDSALYFCASSLSSGSGAQYFGPGTRLLVL.

The chain recombines TRBV4-3 with TRBJ1-5; D gene uncertain. The CDR3 loop spans 15 amino acids. CDR1 is LGHNA and CDR2 is YSLEER in the germline V gene. Deletions cut 0 bases from V and 1 base from J, with 7 bases between. Here the CDR3 DNA reads TGCGCCAGCAGCCAAGAGGTCGGCAGCAATCAGCCCCAGCATTTT. Translated, it gives CASSQEVGSNQPQHF.

The chain has TRBV3-1 (or the pseudogene TRBV3-2) and TRBJ2-2, with 9 positions matching TRBD1. V gave up 1 base and J gave up 8 bases; unmatched junction bases: 5. This CDR3 has 15 amino acids. CDR1 is LGHDT, CDR2 YNNKEL, per germline (reference sequence). Written as DNA, the CDR3 is TGTGCCAGCAGCCAAGTACAGGGGGCGCGGGGGGAGCTGTTTTTT. Protein sequence: CASSQVQGARGELFF.

The V gene is TRBV7-2, the J gene TRBJ1-4; the D gene is possibly TRBD1 (5 bases). The CDR3 length is 16 residues. Trimming cost V 2 bases and J 4 bases, with 14 bases left between them. Per the germline V gene, CDR1 is SGHTA and CDR2 is FQGNSA. The CDR3 is CASSLFGGNLNEKLFF. CDR3 in DNA: TGTGCCAGCAGCTTATTTGGGGGTAACCTTAATGAAAAACTGTTTTTT.

The CDR3 DNA follows: TGTGCCAGCAGTTACTGGGGAGTGTACAATGAGCAGTTCTTC. As protein: CASSYWGVYNEQFF. The V gene is TRBV6-2 or TRBV6-3, the J gene TRBJ2-1; possibly TRBD2 for D (5 bases). Trimming removed 1 base at V and 4 bases at J, with 8 bases between. The CDR3 totals 14 residues. Germline CDR1 is MNHEY and CDR2 is SVGEGT.

This chain joins TRBV5-1 and TRBJ2-7; 11 positions agree with TRBD2. V lost 0 bases and J lost 0; bases outside the gene matches: 2. The CDR3 covers 16 residues. Looked up from germline, CDR1 is SGHRS and CDR2 is YFSETQ. CDR3 protein: CASSLDGTSGSYEQYF. Here the CDR3 DNA reads TGCGCCAGCAGCTTGGACGGGACTAGCGGCTCCTACGAGCAGTACTTC.

The V and J genes are TRBV19 and TRBJ2-5; 12 bases are shared with TRBD2. Germline CDR1 is LNHDA and CDR2 is SQIVND (reference sequence). J was trimmed by 0 bases and V by 6 bases; bases with no gene match: 5. The CDR3 has 16 amino acids. CDR3 sequence reads: CASSTRTSGNQETQYF. DNA of the CDR3: TGTGCCAGTAGCACTCGGACTAGCGGGAACCAAGAGACCCAGTACTTC.

In its sample, this clone was seen once. The rearrangement joins TRBV19 to TRBJ2-1, with 7 bases identical to TRBD2. Trimming at V came to 6 bases and at J to 8 bases, leaving 13 bases not matched to a gene. Per germline, CDR1 LNHDA and CDR2 SQIVND (reference sequence). The CDR3 covers 15 residues. DNA for the CDR3: TGTGCCAGTAGAAGCGTAGGAAGCGGGATCGATGAGCAGTTCTTC. It is translated as CASRSVGSGIDEQFF.

J is TRBJ2-7 and V is TRBV28; D is possibly TRBD1 (5 bases). CDR1 and CDR2 (germline): MDHEN, SYDVKM. CDR3 size: 11 residues. The V and J ends lost 5 bases and 7 bases respectively, with 9 bases between them. In DNA form, the CDR3 reads TGTGCCAGCAGTCTACAGGTTGAGCAGTACTTC. This codes for CASSLQVEQYF. Full variable domain (outside the CDR3, taken from reference TRBV28 and TRBJ2-7): DVKVTQSSRYLVKRTGEKVFLECVQDMDHENMFWYRQDPGLGLRLIYFSYDVKMKEKGDIPEGYSVSREKKERFSLILESASTNQTSMYLCASSLQVEQYFGPGTRLTVT.

The V and J genes are TRBV2 and TRBJ2-4; a possible D gene is TRBD1 (5 bases). This CDR3 comprises 15 residues. V was trimmed by 7 bases and J by 2 bases, leaving 15 bases between them. The germline V gene has CDR1 SNHLY and CDR2 FYNNEI. Written as DNA, the CDR3 is TGTGCCAGCAAGGCGCAGGGTTTAACCAAAAACATTCAGTACTTC. Translated: CASKAQGLTKNIQYF.

The chain recombines TRBV5-1 with TRBJ2-2; D unclear. The CDR3 runs to 14 residues. Trimming cost V 0 bases and J 1 base, with 4 bases left between them. Germline CDR1 is SGHRS and CDR2 is YFSETQ. The CDR3 DNA reads as TGCGCCAGCAGCTTGGAGAGGAACACCGGGGAGCTGTTTTTT. This gives the protein CASSLERNTGELFF.

The V and J genes are TRBV6-5 and TRBJ2-5; TRBD2 might be the D (6 bases). From germline, CDR1 is MNHEY and CDR2 SVGAGI. Trimming took off 4 bases at V and 7 bases at J, with 7 bases between the two ends. The CDR3 is made up of 11 amino acids. CDR3 sequence (DNA): TGTGCCAGCAGTTCCGGGGGGACCCAGTACTTC. This gives the protein CASSSGGTQYF.

The J gene is TRBJ2-7, the V gene TRBV15; possibly TRBD1 or TRBD2 for D (5 bases each). CDR1 and CDR2 from the germline V gene are LNHNV and YYDKDF (reference sequence). The CDR3 runs 14 residues. The germline V and J ends were trimmed by 0 bases and 6 bases, with 12 bases remaining between them. The CDR3 nucleotides read TGTGCCACCAGCAGAGATCGTGGGGCGGGCGAGCAGTACTTC. Its translation: CATSRDRGAGEQYF.

V is TRBV19 and J is TRBJ2-3, with D hard to call. The length of the CDR3 is 14 residues. V gave up 4 bases and J gave up 1 base, with 9 bases separating them. Germline CDR1 is LNHDA and CDR2 is SQIVND (reference sequence). The CDR3 spells CASSSTTRTDTQYF. In nucleotides, the CDR3 is TGTGCCAGTAGTAGCACTACCCGCACAGATACGCAGTATTTT.

The chain has TRBV2 and TRBJ2-7; D may be TRBD1 (6 bases). CDR1 and CDR2 from the germline V gene are SNHLY and FYNNEI. The length of the CDR3 is 14 residues. V lost 1 base to trimming and J lost 0 bases, with 7 bases between them. CDR3 region: CASSEDRASYEQYF. DNA of the CDR3: TGTGCCAGCAGTGAAGACAGGGCCTCCTACGAGCAGTACTTC.

This chain joins TRBV25-1 and TRBJ2-3, with 9 positions matching TRBD1. This CDR3 comprises 14 residues. V lost 4 bases, J lost 8 bases, and 7 bases stayed unmatched. CDR1 and CDR2 (germline): MGHDK, SYGVNS. CDR3 protein: CASSGGTGWVTQYF. CDR3 sequence (DNA): TGTGCCAGCAGTGGGGGGACAGGGTGGGTTACGCAGTATTTT.

The rearrangement links TRBV5-4 to TRBJ1-2, with TRBD1 matching over 9 bases. V trimming: 5 bases; J trimming: 3 bases; junction bases outside the gene matches: 8. The CDR3 extends over 15 amino acids. Germline V gene lookup returns CDR1 SGHNT and CDR2 YYREEE (reference sequence). The CDR3 DNA reads TGTGCCAGCAGAGATGAGGGACAGGGCCACTATGGCTACACCTTC. Its translation is CASRDEGQGHYGYTF. Complete variable domain (other parts from reference TRBV5-4 and TRBJ1-2): ETGVTQSPTHLIKTRGQQVTLRCSSQSGHNTVSWYQQALGQGPQFIFQYYREEENGRGNFPPRFSGLQFPNYSSELNVNALELDDSALYLCASRDEGQGHYGYTFGSGTRLTVV.

The chain links TRBV5-1 to TRBJ1-6, with unresolved D. The CDR3 runs to 14 residues. The V end lost 4 bases, the J end lost 8 bases, and 13 bases lay between the germline ends. CDR1 and CDR2 (germline): SGHRS, YFSETQ. For the CDR3, the DNA is TGCGCCAGCAGCGCGAGTACGGAGGATTCACCCCTCCACTTT. It specifies CASSASTEDSPLHF.

The rearrangement joins TRBV9 to TRBJ1-6; D is ambiguous. Between the trimmed V and J ends, which lost 4 bases and 0 bases, there was a span of 8 bases. The CDR3 is 15 residues long. CDR1 SGDLS and CDR2 YYNGEE come from the germline V gene. CDR3 residues: CASSSQSSYNSPLHF. CDR3 nucleotides: TGTGCCAGCAGCTCACAGAGCTCCTATAATTCACCCCTCCACTTT.

The rearrangement links TRBV6-2 or TRBV6-3 to TRBJ1-4; D uncertain. CDR1 MNHEY and CDR2 SVGEGT come from the germline V gene. This CDR3 contains 14 residues. V gave up 2 bases and J gave up 0 bases, with 4 bases separating them. DNA of the CDR3: TGTGCCAGCAGTTACGCGACAACTAATGAAAAACTGTTTTTT. Protein: CASSYATTNEKLFF.

The chain uses TRBV7-2 and TRBJ2-1; 9 bases line up with TRBD2. Trimming took 1 base from V and 4 from J; bases not matched to a gene: 2. Germline CDR1 SGHTA, CDR2 FQGNSA. The CDR3 covers 15 residues. In DNA form, the CDR3 reads TGTGCCAGCAGCTTAGAGGGACTAGCATACAATGAGCAGTTCTTC. This gives the protein CASSLEGLAYNEQFF.